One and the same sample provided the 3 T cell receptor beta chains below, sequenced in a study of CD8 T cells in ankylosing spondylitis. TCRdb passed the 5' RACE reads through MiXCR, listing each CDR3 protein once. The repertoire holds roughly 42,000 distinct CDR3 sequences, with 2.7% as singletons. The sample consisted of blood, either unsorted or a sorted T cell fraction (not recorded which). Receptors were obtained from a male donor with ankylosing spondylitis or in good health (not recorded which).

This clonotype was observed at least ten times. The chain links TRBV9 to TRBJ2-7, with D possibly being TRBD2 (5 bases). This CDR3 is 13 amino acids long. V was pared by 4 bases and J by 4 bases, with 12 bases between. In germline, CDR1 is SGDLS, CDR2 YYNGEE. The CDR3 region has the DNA TGTGCCAGCAGCTTAAACCCGGGATACGAGCAGTACTTC. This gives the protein CASSLNPGYEQYF.

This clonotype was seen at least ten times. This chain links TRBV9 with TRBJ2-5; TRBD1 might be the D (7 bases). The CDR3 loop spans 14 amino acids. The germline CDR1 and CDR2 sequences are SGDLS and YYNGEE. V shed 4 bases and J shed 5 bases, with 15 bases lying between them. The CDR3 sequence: CASSPGPGGETQYF. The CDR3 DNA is TGTGCCAGCAGCCCTGGACCAGGGGGGGAGACCCAGTACTTC.

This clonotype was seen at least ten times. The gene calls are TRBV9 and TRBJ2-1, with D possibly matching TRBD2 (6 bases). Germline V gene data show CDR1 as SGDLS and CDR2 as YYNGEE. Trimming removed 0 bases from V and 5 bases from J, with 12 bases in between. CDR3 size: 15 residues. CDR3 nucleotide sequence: TGTGCCAGCAGCGTAGTGGCGGGATCACACAATGAGCAGTTCTTC. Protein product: CASSVVAGSHNEQFF.